A single T cell receptor beta chain is shown here with its context. Its antigen is unidentified. The time point denotes: week 11, during vaccination. One vaccine dose held 300 ug of mutant IDH1 20-mer peptide and came with topical imiquimod. Produced via immunoSEQ multiplex PCR; TCRdb's table is partial and in-frame only. The sample contains some 130,000 clones, around four fifths of which appear only once. This entry belongs to a study of a mutant IDH1 vaccine in newly diagnosed glioma. V lost 4 bases to trimming and J lost 2 bases, with 18 bases between them. CDR3 size: 16 residues. CDR1 is SGHAT and CDR2 is FQNNGV in the germline V gene.

The starting material was PBMCs, obtained from a glioma patient whose treatment included an IDH1 peptide vaccine. This receptor was obtained from a man between 40 and 49 years old with glioma. V gene TRBV11-2 combines with J gene TRBJ2-7, with D perhaps being TRBD1 or TRBD2 (7 bases each). CDR3 sequence reads: CASSSWGGTAAYEQYF. CDR3 DNA sequence: TGTGCCAGCAGCTCATGGGGGGGGACAGCCGCCTACGAGCAGTACTTC.